This T cell receptor (beta chain) was recovered during a study of beta chain features in type 1 diabetes. Germline CDR1 is SGHAT and CDR2 is FQNNGV. The CDR3 has 15 amino acids. V gave up 3 bases and J gave up 8 bases; unmatched junction bases: 11. The sequenced template was cDNA made from the entire isolated RNA. TCRdb keeps only in-frame clones here, not all; method: immunoSEQ multiplex PCR. The sample shows about 140,000 clones, 9.5% to 10% of them seen only once. The V gene is TRBV11-2, the J gene TRBJ1-2; 8 bases are shared with TRBD1. Specimen: central memory CD4+ T cells from blood. The sequence was obtained from a woman aged 40 to 50 in good health. CDR3 DNA sequence: TGTGCCAGCAGCTTTACGCAGGGGGCCAGAGGGGGCTACACCTTC. Its protein product is CASSFTQGARGGYTF. Filled out from reference TRBV11-2 and TRBJ1-2, the complete variable domain reads EAGVAQSPRYKIIEKRQSVAFWCNPISGHATLYWYQQILGQGPKLLIQFQNNGVVDDSQLPKDRFSAERLKGVDSTLKIQPAKLEDSAVYLCASSFTQGARGGYTFGSGTRLTVV.